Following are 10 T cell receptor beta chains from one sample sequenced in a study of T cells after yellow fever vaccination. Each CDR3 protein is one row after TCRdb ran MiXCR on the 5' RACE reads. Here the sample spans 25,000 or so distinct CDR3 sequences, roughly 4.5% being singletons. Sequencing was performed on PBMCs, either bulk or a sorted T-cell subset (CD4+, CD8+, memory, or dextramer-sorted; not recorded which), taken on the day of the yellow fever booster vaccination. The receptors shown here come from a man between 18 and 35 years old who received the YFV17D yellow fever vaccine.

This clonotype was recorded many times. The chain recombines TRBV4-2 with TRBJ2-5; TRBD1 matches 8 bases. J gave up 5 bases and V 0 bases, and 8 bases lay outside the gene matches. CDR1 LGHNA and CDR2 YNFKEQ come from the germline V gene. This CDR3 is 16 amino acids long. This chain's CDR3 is CASSQEPGQDGETQYF. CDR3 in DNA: TGTGCCAGCAGCCAAGAGCCGGGACAGGATGGCGAGACCCAGTACTTC.

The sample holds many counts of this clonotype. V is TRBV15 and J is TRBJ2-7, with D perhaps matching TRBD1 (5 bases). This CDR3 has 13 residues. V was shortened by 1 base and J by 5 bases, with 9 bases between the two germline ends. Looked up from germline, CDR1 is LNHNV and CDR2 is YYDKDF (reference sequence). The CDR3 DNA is TGTGCCACCAGCAGAGGCCAGGGCAACGAGCAGTACTTC. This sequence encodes CATSRGQGNEQYF.

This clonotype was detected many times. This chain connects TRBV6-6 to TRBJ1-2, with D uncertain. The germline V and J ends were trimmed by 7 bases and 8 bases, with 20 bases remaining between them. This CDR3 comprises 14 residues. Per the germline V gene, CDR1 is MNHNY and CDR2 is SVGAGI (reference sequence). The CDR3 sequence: CASIDPGRPRGYTF. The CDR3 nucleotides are TGTGCCAGCATCGACCCGGGCCGTCCCCGGGGCTACACCTTC.

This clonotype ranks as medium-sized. CDR3 loop: CASSSFPRSEQYV. The CDR3 DNA sequence: TGTGCCAGCAGTTCCTTTCCCCGCAGCGAGCAGTACGTC. V usage is TRBV6-5 and J usage is TRBJ2-7; D unresolved. The CDR3 covers 13 residues. Germline CDR1 and CDR2: MNHEY and SVGAGI. V was pared by 4 bases and J by 6 bases, with 13 bases between.

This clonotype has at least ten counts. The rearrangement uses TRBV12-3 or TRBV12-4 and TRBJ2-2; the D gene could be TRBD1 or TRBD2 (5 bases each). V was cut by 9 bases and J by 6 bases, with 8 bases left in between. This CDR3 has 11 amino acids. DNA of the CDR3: TGTGCCAGTCGAGGGGCCGGGGAGCTGTTTTTT. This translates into CASRGAGELFF.

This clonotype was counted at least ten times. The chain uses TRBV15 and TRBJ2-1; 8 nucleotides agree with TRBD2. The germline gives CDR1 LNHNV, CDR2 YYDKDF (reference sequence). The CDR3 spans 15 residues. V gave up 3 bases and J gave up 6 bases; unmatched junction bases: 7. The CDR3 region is CATSRGLGEGNEQFF. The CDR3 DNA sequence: TGTGCCACCAGCAGGGGACTAGGGGAGGGCAATGAGCAGTTCTTC.

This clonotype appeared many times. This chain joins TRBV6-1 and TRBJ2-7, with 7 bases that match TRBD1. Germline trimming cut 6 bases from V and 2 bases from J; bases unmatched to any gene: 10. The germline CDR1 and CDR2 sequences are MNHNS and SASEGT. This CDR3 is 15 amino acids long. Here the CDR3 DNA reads TGTGCCAGCAGCACCGGGACAGTACACCCCTACGAGCAGTACGTC. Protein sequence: CASSTGTVHPYEQYV.

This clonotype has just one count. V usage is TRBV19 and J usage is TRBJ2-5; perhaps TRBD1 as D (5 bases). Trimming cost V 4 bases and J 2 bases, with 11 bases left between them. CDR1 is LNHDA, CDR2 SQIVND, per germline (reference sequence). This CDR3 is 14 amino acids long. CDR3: CASSRTQEQETQYF. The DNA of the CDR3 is TGTGCCAGTAGTAGGACACAGGAGCAAGAGACCCAGTACTTC.

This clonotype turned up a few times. CDR3 sequence (DNA): TGTGCCAGCAGCCCGACCCTACGGGAGGTCCGGGGCACTGAAGCTTTCTTT. This gives the protein CASSPTLREVRGTEAFF. J is TRBJ1-1 and V is TRBV28; D ambiguous. The CDR3 totals 17 residues. Trimming stripped 6 bases from V and 4 bases from J, with 24 bases between. The germline V gene has CDR1 MDHEN and CDR2 SYDVKM.

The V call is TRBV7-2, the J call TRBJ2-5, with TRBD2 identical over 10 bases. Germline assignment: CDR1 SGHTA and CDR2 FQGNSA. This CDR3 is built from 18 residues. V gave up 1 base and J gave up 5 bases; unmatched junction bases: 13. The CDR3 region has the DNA TGTGCCAGCAGCTTAGGCCTAGCGGGGGCCCCGGCCCGGGAGACCCAGTACTTC. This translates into CASSLGLAGAPARETQYF.